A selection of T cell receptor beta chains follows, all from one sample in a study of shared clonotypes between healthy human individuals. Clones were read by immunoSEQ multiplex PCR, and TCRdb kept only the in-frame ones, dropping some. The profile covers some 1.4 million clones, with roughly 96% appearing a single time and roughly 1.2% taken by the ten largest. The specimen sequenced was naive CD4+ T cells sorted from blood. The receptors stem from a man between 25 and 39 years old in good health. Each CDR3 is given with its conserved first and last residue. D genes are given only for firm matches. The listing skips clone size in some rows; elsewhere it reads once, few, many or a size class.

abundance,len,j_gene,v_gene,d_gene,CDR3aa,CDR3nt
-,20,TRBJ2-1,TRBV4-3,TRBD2,CASSQEVLAGVRIRAPQQFF,TGCGCCAGCAGCCAAGAGGTACTAGCGGGAGTGCGGATTAGGGCCCCACAGCAGTTCTTC
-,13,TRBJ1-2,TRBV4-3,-,CASSSRRGSGYTF,TGCGCCAGCAGCTCCCGGCGGGGTTCGGGCTACACCTTC
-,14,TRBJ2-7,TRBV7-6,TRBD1,CASSLLTGDGEQYF,TGTGCCAGCAGCCTGTTGACAGGGGACGGCGAGCAGTACTTC
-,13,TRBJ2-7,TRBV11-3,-,CASSLREGAEQYF,TGTGCCAGCAGCCTCCGGGAAGGTGCCGAGCAGTACTTC
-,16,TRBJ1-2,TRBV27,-,CASSFSGTQELYGYTF,TGTGCCAGCAGTTTCTCAGGGACCCAAGAACTCTATGGCTACACCTTC
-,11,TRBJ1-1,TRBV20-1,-,CSARGQPEAFF,TGCAGTGCTAGAGGACAGCCTGAAGCTTTCTTT
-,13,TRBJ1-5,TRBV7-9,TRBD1,CASSLRGDQPQHF,TGTGCCAGCAGCCTCAGGGGGGATCAGCCCCAGCATTTT
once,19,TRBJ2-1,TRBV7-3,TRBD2,CASSLASTSGRIKDNEQFF,TGTGCCAGCAGCTTAGCCTCTACTAGCGGGAGGATCAAGGACAATGAGCAGTTCTTC
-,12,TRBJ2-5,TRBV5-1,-,CASSFAGETQYF,TGCGCCAGCAGCTTTGCAGGGGAGACCCAGTACTTC
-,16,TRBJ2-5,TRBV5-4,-,CASSLEGQRSVETQYF,TGTGCCAGCAGCTTGGAGGGTCAGCGTAGTGTAGAGACCCAGTACTTC
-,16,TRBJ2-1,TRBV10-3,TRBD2,CAISVSSSGAYNEQFF,TGTGCCATCAGTGTATCCTCTAGCGGAGCCTACAATGAGCAGTTCTTC
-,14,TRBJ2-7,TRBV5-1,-,CASSSDSSSYEQYF,TGCGCCAGCAGCTCCGACAGCAGCTCCTACGAGCAGTACTTC
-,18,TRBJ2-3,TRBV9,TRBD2,CASSVATTSGSLTDTQYF,TGTGCCAGCAGCGTAGCTACGACTAGCGGGAGCCTGACAGATACGCAGTATTTT
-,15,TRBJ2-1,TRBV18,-,CASSPPYGPYNEQFF,TGTGCCAGCTCACCACCGTACGGTCCTTACAATGAGCAGTTCTTC
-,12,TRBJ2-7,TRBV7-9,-,CASSHRSWGQYF,TGTGCCAGCAGCCACCGGTCCTGGGGGCAGTACTTC
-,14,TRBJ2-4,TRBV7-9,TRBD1,CASSGQGDKNIQYF,TGTGCCAGCAGCGGACAGGGGGACAAAAACATTCAGTACTTC
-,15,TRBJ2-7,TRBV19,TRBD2,CASSKREGLGDEQYF,TGTGCCAGTAGTAAGCGGGAGGGCCTGGGAGACGAGCAGTACTTC
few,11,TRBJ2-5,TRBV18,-,CASSNQETQYF,TGTGCCAGCTCAAACCAAGAGACCCAGTACTTC
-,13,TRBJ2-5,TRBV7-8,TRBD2,CASSLGLRETQYF,TGTGCCAGCAGCTTGGGACTAAGAGAGACCCAGTACTTC
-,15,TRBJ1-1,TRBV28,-,CASSRRRVMTTEAFF,TGTGCCAGCAGTCGAAGGAGGGTTATGACCACTGAAGCTTTCTTT
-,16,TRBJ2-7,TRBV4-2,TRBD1,CANSQATGQGTYEQYF,TGTGCCAACAGCCAAGCCACCGGACAGGGGACCTACGAGCAGTACTTC
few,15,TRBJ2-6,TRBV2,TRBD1,CASRDRGLGANVLTF,TGTGCCAGCCGGGACAGGGGGCTTGGGGCCAACGTCCTGACTTTC